The clone carrying this T cell receptor beta chain was counted ten times or more. What it binds is unknown. The data belong to a study of neurological immune-mediated disorders. Germline V gene lookup returns CDR1 SQVTM and CDR2 ANQGSEA. There are 13 residues in the CDR3. The V end lost 7 bases, the J end lost 6 bases, and 16 bases lay between the germline ends. Time point here: technical triplicate 2. 5'RACE with 10-nucleotide random UMIs produced the cDNA. TCRdb redid the calling of the 5' RACE reads with MiXCR, one entry per CDR3 protein. This sample has tens of thousands of distinct CDR3 sequences; approximately 25% occur once, and the top ten carry around 4.5%. Findings and caveats of the study: Patients with HTLV-1-associated myelopathy had the highest level of TCR clonal expansion, whereas patients with multiple sclerosis had the lowest level, falling beneath the level found in healthy controls.

The J gene is TRBJ1-5, the V gene TRBV29-1, with D perhaps TRBD1 (6 bases). The sample comprised PBMCs. The source is a man aged 55 to 69 with HTLV-1-associated myelopathy (HAM/TSP). The CDR3 sequence: CSAAGGDGQPQHF. DNA of the CDR3: TGCAGCGCCGCCGGGGGCGACGGTCAGCCCCAGCATTTT.